This is a list of T cell receptor beta chains from one sample in a study of a mutant IDH1 vaccine in newly diagnosed glioma. The table came from immunoSEQ multiplex PCR; TCRdb's copy has only in-frame clones and leaves some out. The sample has tens of thousands of clones, 75% seen once. These receptors lack a known antigen. The starting material was PBMCs, obtained from a glioma patient whose treatment included an IDH1 peptide vaccine. The receptors here all came from a man aged 40-49 years with glioma. Both conserved end residues are part of each CDR3. D genes are given only for firm matches. Clone size, where shown, is once, few, many, or a class for clones that have expanded.

d_gene | j_gene | v_gene | abundance | CDR3nt | CDR3aa
- | TRBJ1-2 | TRBV19 | - | TGTGCCAGTAGCCCAGGGGCTTGGTATGGCTACACCTTC | CASSPGAWYGYTF
- | TRBJ1-5 | TRBV27 | - | TGTGCCAGCAGTTGGTCGTCAGAGAATCAGCCCCAGCATTTT | CASSWSSENQPQHF
- | TRBJ2-6 | TRBV30 | - | TGTGCCTGGAGCGCCCAGAGGGCCGCCAACGTCCTGACTTTC | CAWSAQRAANVLTF
TRBD2 | TRBJ2-1 | TRBV19 | - | TGTGCCAGTAGTCGAGCGGGGACCCAACGCAATGAGCAGTTCTTC | CASSRAGTQRNEQFF
- | TRBJ1-1 | TRBV2 | few | TGTGCCAGCAGTGAAAGCGGCACCGTCTCAGGTGAAGCTTTCTTT | CASSESGTVSGEAFF
TRBD2 | TRBJ2-1 | TRBV11-2 | once | TGTGCCAGCAGCTTAGATCGAGCGGGAGGTATCAATGAGCAGTTCTTC | CASSLDRAGGINEQFF
- | TRBJ2-2 | TRBV7-2 | - | TGTGCCACATTAGGAGGACCTCGCGTCGGGGAGCTGTTTTTT | CATLGGPRVGELFF
- | TRBJ1-1 | TRBV5-4 | - | TGTGCCAGCAGCCCAGAACCAGGCGACCTGACGAACACTGAAGCTTTCTTT | CASSPEPGDLTNTEAFF
- | TRBJ2-5 | TRBV6-1 | - | TGTGCCAGCAGTGGTTTTCAATGGAAGAAGTACCAAGAGACCCAGTACTTC | CASSGFQWKKYQETQYF
- | TRBJ2-2 | TRBV11-2 | - | TGTGCCAGCAGGAGGGGAGGACCGAACACCGGGGAGCTGTTTTTT | CASRRGGPNTGELFF
- | TRBJ2-1 | TRBV5-6 | - | TGTGCCAGCAGCTTGGGGGTAGGGAGGTCGAATGAGCAGTTCTTC | CASSLGVGRSNEQFF
- | TRBJ1-5 | TRBV2 | few | TGTGCCAGCAGACCCGAGGGGGGGCATGGTCAGCCCCAGCATTTT | CASRPEGGHGQPQHF
TRBD1 | TRBJ1-1 | TRBV6-4 | few | TGTGCCAGCAGTGACCAGACAGGGTTTGAAGCTTTCTTT | CASSDQTGFEAFF
- | TRBJ2-1 | TRBV6-6 | - | TGTGCCAGCACGCCCGGACTCTCAAATGAGCAGTTCTTC | CASTPGLSNEQFF
TRBD1 | TRBJ2-7 | TRBV5-1 | - | TGCGCCAGCAGCCGGGACAGGGTCGAGCAGTACTTC | CASSRDRVEQYF
- | TRBJ1-5 | TRBV5-4 | - | TGTGCCAGCAGCTTGGGGGGCAGCAATCAGCCCCAGCATTTT | CASSLGGSNQPQHF
TRBD2 | TRBJ2-1 | TRBV11-2 | few | TGTGCCAGCAGCTTAGTAGCGGGAAGGACCCATGAGCAGTTCTTC | CASSLVAGRTHEQFF
- | TRBJ2-1 | TRBV21-1 | - | TGTGCCAGCAGCAAATTGAACTCCTACAATGAGCAGTTCTTC | CASSKLNSYNEQFF
- | TRBJ1-1 | TRBV4-3 | - | TGCGCCAGCAGCCAAGGGACAACAAAAGCTTTCTTT | CASSQGTTKAFF
- | TRBJ2-1 | TRBV11-3 | - | TGTGCCAGCAGCTTAGTGGGAGGGACAGCCAATGAGCAGTTCTTC | CASSLVGGTANEQFF